This entry concerns a single T cell receptor (beta chain). These data come from a study of blood T cell repertoires in COVID-19. Clones were read by immunoSEQ multiplex PCR, and TCRdb kept only the in-frame ones, dropping some. The sample includes just over 300,000 clones, 80% to 90% seen only once; the top ten take about 4.1%. In germline, CDR1 is SEHNR, CDR2 FQNEAQ (reference sequence). Trimming took 5 bases from V and 15 from J; bases not matched to a gene: 9. This CDR3 has 12 amino acids. The TCR comes from a man aged 25-45 years who had recovered from COVID-19. The sequenced material came from PBMCs or T cells enriched from blood (not recorded which). The V and J genes are TRBV7-9 and TRBJ2-1; 8 bases agree with TRBD2. In DNA form, the CDR3 reads TGTGCCAGCAGCCCTGGGGCTAGCGGGCCGTTCTTC. Encoded protein: CASSPGASGPFF.